Described below is a single T cell receptor (beta chain) sequence and its context. Its matching antigen is unknown. In germline, CDR1 is MGHRA, CDR2 YSYEKL. The V gene lost 0 bases and the J gene lost 4 bases, with 6 bases spanning the gap. The CDR3 is 14 amino acids. This sample is part of a study of T cells after yellow fever vaccination. The overall study: SMART-Seq v4 Ultra Low Input handled preparation of low-cell-number fractions. Study-level results: Most primary-vaccination clones recurred post-booster (around 95% CD4, 85% to 90% CD8).

5'RACE template switching produced TCR cDNA carrying a universal primer site and UMIs. TCRdb itself ran the 5' RACE reads through MiXCR, one entry per CDR3 protein. The table shows 150,000 to 200,000 distinct CDR3 sequences, with approximately 9.7% occurring only once. This TCR was recovered from a man aged 18 to 30 who received the YFV17D yellow fever vaccine. Sequenced material: CD8+ T cells sorted from PBMCs, taken 45 days after the yellow fever booster vaccination. This chain uses TRBV4-1 with TRBJ2-2; D gene unclear. The CDR3 loop is CASSQEQSTGELFF. CDR3 in DNA: TGCGCCAGCAGCCAAGAGCAGAGCACCGGGGAGCTGTTTTTT.